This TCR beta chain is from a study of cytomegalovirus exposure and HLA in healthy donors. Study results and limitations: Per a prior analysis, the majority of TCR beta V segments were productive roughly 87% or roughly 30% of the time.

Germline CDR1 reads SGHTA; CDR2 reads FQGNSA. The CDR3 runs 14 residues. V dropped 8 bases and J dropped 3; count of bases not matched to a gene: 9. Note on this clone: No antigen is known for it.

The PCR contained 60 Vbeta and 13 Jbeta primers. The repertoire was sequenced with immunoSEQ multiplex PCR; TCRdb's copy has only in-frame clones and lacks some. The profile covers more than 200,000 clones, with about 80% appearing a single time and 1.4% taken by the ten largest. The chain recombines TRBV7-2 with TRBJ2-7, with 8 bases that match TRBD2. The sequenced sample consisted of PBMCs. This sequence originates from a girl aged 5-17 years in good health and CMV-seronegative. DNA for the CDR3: TGTGCCAGCGGAGTAGCGGGGATGGGCTACGAGCAGTACTTC. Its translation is CASGVAGMGYEQYF.